This TCR beta chain was sequenced during a study of T cell responses to AZD1222 COVID-19 vaccine. The CDR3 has 14 amino acids. V was trimmed by 4 bases and J by 3 bases, leaving 12 bases between them. CDR1 and CDR2 from the germline V gene are LGHDT and YNNKEL (reference sequence). Whole-study findings and limits: Clonal diversity may have been underestimated in mostly white British donors. Repertoire samples came only from after the peak T cell response. Only a handful of AZD1222 recipients were seropositive at baseline. Spike-specific TCR breadth and depth both grew after two AZD1222 doses.

On this clone itself: Antigen: not known.

Generated by immunoSEQ multiplex PCR, the TCRdb table keeps only in-frame clones and is missing some. The data show more than 60,000 clones, less than 90% seen once. The source was peripheral blood, collected on day 0 of AZD1222 vaccination. The chain has TRBV3-1 (or the pseudogene TRBV3-2) and TRBJ1-2; a possible D gene is TRBD1 (6 bases). The TCR comes from an adult in good health. The chain's CDR3 is CASSRPDRDYGYTF. The CDR3 DNA sequence: TGTGCCAGCAGCCGACCGGACAGAGACTATGGCTACACCTTC.